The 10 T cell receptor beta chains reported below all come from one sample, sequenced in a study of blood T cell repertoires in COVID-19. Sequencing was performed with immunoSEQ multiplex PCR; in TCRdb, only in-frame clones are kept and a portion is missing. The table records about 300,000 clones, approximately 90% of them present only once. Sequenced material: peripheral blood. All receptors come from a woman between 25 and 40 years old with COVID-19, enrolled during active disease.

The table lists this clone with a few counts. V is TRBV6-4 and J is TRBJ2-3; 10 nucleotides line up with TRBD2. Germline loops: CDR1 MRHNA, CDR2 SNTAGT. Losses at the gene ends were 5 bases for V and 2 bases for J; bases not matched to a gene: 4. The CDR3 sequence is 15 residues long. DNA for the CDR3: TGTGCCAGCAGTCTAGCGGGAGAGCCCACAGATACGCAGTATTTT. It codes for CASSLAGEPTDTQYF.

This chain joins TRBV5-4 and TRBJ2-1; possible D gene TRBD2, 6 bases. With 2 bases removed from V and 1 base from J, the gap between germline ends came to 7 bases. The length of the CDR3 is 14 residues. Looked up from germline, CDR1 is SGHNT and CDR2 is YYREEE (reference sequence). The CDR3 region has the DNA TGTGCCAGCAGCTTACGGGAGTCCTACAATGAGCAGTTCTTC. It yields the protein CASSLRESYNEQFF.

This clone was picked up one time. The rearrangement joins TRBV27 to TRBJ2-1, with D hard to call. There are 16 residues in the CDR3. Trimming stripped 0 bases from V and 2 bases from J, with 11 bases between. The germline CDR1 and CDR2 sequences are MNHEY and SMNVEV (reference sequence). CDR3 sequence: CASSLSQAPAYNEQFF. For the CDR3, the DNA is TGTGCCAGCAGTTTATCGCAAGCGCCAGCCTACAATGAGCAGTTCTTC.

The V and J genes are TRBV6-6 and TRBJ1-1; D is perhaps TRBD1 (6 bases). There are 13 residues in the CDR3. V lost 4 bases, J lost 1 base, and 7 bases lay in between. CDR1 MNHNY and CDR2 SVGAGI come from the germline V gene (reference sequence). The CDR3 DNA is TGTGCCAGCAGTTCGGGACAGAACACTGAAGCTTTCTTT. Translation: CASSSGQNTEAFF.

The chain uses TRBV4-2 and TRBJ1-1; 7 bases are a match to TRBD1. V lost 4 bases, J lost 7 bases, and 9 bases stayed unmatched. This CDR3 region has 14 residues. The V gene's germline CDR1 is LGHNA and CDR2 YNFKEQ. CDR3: CASSPPDRDFEAFF. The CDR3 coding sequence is TGTGCCAGCAGCCCCCCTGACAGGGACTTTGAAGCTTTCTTT.

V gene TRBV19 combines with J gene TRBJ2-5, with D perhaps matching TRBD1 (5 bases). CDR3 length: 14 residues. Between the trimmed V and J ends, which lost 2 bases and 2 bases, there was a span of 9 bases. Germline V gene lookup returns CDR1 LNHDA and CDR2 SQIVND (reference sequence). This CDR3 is CASSILGDQETQYF. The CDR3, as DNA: TGTGCCAGTAGTATACTAGGGGATCAAGAGACCCAGTACTTC.

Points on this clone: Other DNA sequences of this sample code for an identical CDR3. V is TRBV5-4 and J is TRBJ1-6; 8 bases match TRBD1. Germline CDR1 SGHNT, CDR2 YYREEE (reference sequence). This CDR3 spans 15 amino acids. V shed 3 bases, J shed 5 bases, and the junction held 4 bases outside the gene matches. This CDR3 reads CASSSRTGNNSPLHF. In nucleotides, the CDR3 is TGTGCCAGCAGCTCTCGGACAGGGAATAATTCACCCCTCCACTTT.

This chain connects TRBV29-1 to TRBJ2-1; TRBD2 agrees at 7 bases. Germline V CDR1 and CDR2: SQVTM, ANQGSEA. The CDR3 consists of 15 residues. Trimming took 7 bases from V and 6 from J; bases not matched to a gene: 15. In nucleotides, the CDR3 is TGCAGCGCTAAGACTAGCCCCAACGTGGGCAATGAGCAGTTCTTC. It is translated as CSAKTSPNVGNEQFF.

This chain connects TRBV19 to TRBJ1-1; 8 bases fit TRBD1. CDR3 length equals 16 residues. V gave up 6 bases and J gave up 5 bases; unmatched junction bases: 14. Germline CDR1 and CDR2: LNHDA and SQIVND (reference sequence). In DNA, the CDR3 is TGTGCCAGTAGGACAGTAAGGACAGGGAAAGGAACTGAAGCTTTCTTT. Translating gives CASRTVRTGKGTEAFF.

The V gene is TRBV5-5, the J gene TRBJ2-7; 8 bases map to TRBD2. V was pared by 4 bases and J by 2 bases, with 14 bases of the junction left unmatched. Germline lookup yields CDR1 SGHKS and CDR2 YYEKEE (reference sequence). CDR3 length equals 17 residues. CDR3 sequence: CASSPEEAGVRAYEQYF. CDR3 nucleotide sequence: TGTGCCAGCAGCCCAGAGGAAGCGGGAGTGAGGGCCTACGAGCAGTACTTC.